The source of this T cell receptor (beta chain) is a study of T cell changes during pregnancy in multiple sclerosis. Some clones are missing from TCRdb's copy, which holds only in-frame ones; the method was immunoSEQ multiplex PCR. This sample has around 95,000 clones, with about 92% found just once. V shed 1 base and J shed 1 base, with 10 bases lying between them. Per germline, CDR1 SGHTA and CDR2 FQGNSA. The CDR3 consists of 15 residues. Sequenced here: peripheral blood, sampled after pregnancy. The J gene is TRBJ1-1, the V gene TRBV7-2; D unresolved. The sequence was collected from a female donor with multiple sclerosis, enrolled in a pregnancy study. CDR3 amino acids: CASSLGFLANTEAFF. The CDR3 DNA reads as TGTGCCAGCAGCTTAGGCTTCCTGGCGAACACTGAAGCTTTCTTT.